These 21 T cell receptor beta chains were all obtained from the same sample, sequenced in a study of OX40 agonist ivuxolimab in advanced cancers. Sequenced by immunoSEQ multiplex PCR; TCRdb stores in-frame clones only, minus some. The profile shows fewer than 70,000 clones, 84% of them singletons. The specimen was CD4+ or CD8+ T cells sorted from blood, collected in a trial of the OX40 agonist ivuxolimab. These receptors all come from an adult with an advanced solid tumor such as melanoma, head and neck, liver or kidney cancer.

The V call is TRBV5-6, the J call TRBJ1-4, with 8 bases that match TRBD1. The CDR3 spans 15 residues. The J segment lost 5 bases and the V segment lost 3 bases, leaving 6 bases of the junction unmatched. Per germline, CDR1 SGHDT and CDR2 YYEEEE. Here the CDR3 reads CASSSPGQDNEKLFF. The CDR3 DNA reads TGTGCCAGCAGCTCGCCGGGACAGGACAATGAAAAACTGTTTTTT.

In its sample, this clone was seen a few times. The rearrangement uses TRBV5-1 and TRBJ2-5; no definite D call. The CDR3 consists of 14 residues. Germline V gives CDR1 SGHRS, CDR2 YFSETQ. V lost 0 bases and J 5 bases, leaving 11 bases between the germline ends. The CDR3 region has the DNA TGCGCCAGCAGCTTGGGCGTGCCGCGGGAGACCCAGTACTTC. This gives the protein CASSLGVPRETQYF.

The J gene is TRBJ1-1, the V gene TRBV18; D call uncertain. V was pared by 3 bases and J by 2 bases, with 16 bases between. The CDR3 loop spans 16 amino acids. Germline V gene sequence: CDR1 KGHSH, CDR2 LQKENI. The CDR3 nucleotides read TGTGCCAGCTCACCCCCAGGTAGGATAGTCAACACTGAAGCTTTCTTT. Translated, it gives CASSPPGRIVNTEAFF.

The rearrangement joins TRBV6-4 to TRBJ2-7; TRBD1 matches at 10 bases. The trim removed 3 bases at V and 3 bases at J, leaving 5 bases unmatched. The CDR3 loop spans 15 amino acids. Germline assignment: CDR1 MRHNA and CDR2 SNTAGT. CDR3 nucleotides: TGTGCCAGCAGTGAGAGACAGGGGGCGATCTACGAGCAGTACTTC. This gives the protein CASSERQGAIYEQYF.

The genes are TRBV5-1 and TRBJ2-5; TRBD2 matches 9 bases. The CDR3 loop spans 15 amino acids. Germline values: CDR1 SGHRS, CDR2 YFSETQ. After removal of 3 bases from V and 4 bases from J, the junction contained 7 bases not matched to a gene. The CDR3 coding sequence is TGCGCCAGCAGCTCGTTAGCGGGGGAGGGAGAGACCCAGTACTTC. As protein: CASSSLAGEGETQYF. Using reference TRBV5-1 and TRBJ2-5 for the parts outside the CDR3, the full variable domain is KAGVTQTPRYLIKTRGQQVTLSCSPISGHRSVSWYQQTPGQGLQFLFEYFSETQRNKGNFPGRFSGRQFSNSRSEMNVSTLELGDSALYLCASSSLAGEGETQYFGPGTRLLVL.

J is TRBJ2-2 and V is TRBV14, with D tentatively TRBD1 (6 bases). CDR3 length: 15 amino acids. V lost 4 bases to trimming and J lost 2 bases, with 11 bases between them. The V gene's germline CDR1 is SGHDN and CDR2 FVKESK. The chain's CDR3 is CASSLLGANTGELFF. The CDR3 DNA reads TGTGCCAGCAGCCTTCTGGGGGCTAACACCGGGGAGCTGTTTTTT. Drawing the rest from reference TRBV14 and TRBJ2-2, the complete variable domain is EAGVTQFPSHSVIEKGQTVTLRCDPISGHDNLYWYRRVMGKEIKFLLHFVKESKQDESGMPNNRFLAERTGGTYSTLKVQPAELEDSGVYFCASSLLGANTGELFFGEGSRLTVL.

The V gene is TRBV5-4, the J gene TRBJ2-3; D is perhaps TRBD1 (5 bases). V lost 1 base and J 3 bases, leaving 6 bases between the germline ends. This CDR3 contains 13 residues. CDR1 and CDR2 from the germline V gene are SGHNT and YYREEE (reference sequence). CDR3 nucleotides: TGTGCCAGCAGCTTGCAGGGAACAGATACGCAGTATTTT. Its translation is CASSLQGTDTQYF.

The chain employs TRBV6-5 and TRBJ1-3; TRBD1 matches 8 bases. Germline CDR1 reads MNHEY; CDR2 reads SVGAGI. CDR3 length: 15 amino acids. The J segment lost 4 bases and the V segment lost 7 bases, leaving 9 bases of the junction unmatched. The DNA for the CDR3 is TGTGCCAGCATCTTGACAGGGGACTTGGGAAACACCATATATTTT. Amino acid sequence: CASILTGDLGNTIYF.

This clone was recorded only once. The V call is TRBV9, the J call TRBJ2-2, with D uncertain. Germline-derived CDR1 and CDR2 are SGDLS and YYNGEE. The CDR3 has 14 residues. V was shortened by 3 bases and J by 4 bases, with 10 bases between the two germline ends. DNA of the CDR3: TGTGCCAGCAGCGGGATGGGGATCACCGGGGAGCTGTTTTTT. Translation gives CASSGMGITGELFF.

This clone appeared once. The rearrangement joins TRBV7-9 to TRBJ2-7; 7 bases fit TRBD2. Per the germline V gene, CDR1 is SEHNR and CDR2 is FQNEAQ (reference sequence). The CDR3 runs to 12 residues. The CDR3 loop reads CVSARASGEQYF. DNA for the CDR3: TGTGTCTCCGCACGGGCTAGCGGCGAGCAGTACTTC.

The chain is built from TRBV5-1 and TRBJ2-1; D tentatively fits TRBD1 or TRBD2 (5 bases each). Looked up from germline, CDR1 is SGHRS and CDR2 is YFSETQ. The CDR3 totals 16 residues. The V gene lost 1 base and the J gene lost 3 bases, with 14 bases spanning the gap. In DNA form, the CDR3 reads TGCGCCAGCAGCTTGCGAGGGGTCGCCGGCTACAATGAGCAGTTCTTC. Translation: CASSLRGVAGYNEQFF.

This clone was counted only a few times. CDR3 protein: CASSVSTGTAVLRTDTQYF. Here the CDR3 DNA reads TGTGCCAGCAGCGTTAGCACCGGGACAGCGGTCCTTCGAACAGATACGCAGTATTTT. The chain carries TRBV9 and TRBJ2-3; TRBD1 agrees at 7 bases. The CDR3 consists of 19 residues. V shed 2 bases and J 3 bases; nucleotides not matched to a gene: 18. Germline values: CDR1 SGDLS, CDR2 YYNGEE.

This chain links TRBV6-5 with TRBJ1-2, with TRBD1 as a possible D gene (6 bases). Germline lookup yields CDR1 MNHEY and CDR2 SVGAGI. V lost 6 bases and J lost 1, with 12 bases in between. This CDR3 is built from 14 residues. The CDR3 sequence: CASSTRQVNYGYTF. For the CDR3, the DNA is TGTGCCAGCAGCACCCGACAGGTTAACTATGGCTACACCTTC.

Only one count was recorded for this clone. The chain recombines TRBV12-5 with TRBJ2-1, with 8 bases lining up with TRBD2. Trimming took 7 bases from V and 5 from J; bases not matched to a gene: 10. The CDR3 runs to 15 residues. Germline CDR1 is LGHNT and CDR2 is FRNRAP. The CDR3 sequence: CASALGGTRNNEQFF. CDR3 coding DNA: TGTGCTAGTGCCTTGGGGGGGACTAGAAACAATGAGCAGTTCTTC.

V gene TRBV5-6 combines with J gene TRBJ2-1; 13 nucleotides match TRBD2. The CDR3 spans 18 residues. Trimming at V came to 7 bases and at J to 0 bases, leaving 10 bases not matched to a gene. Germline CDR1 reads SGHDT; CDR2 reads YYEEEE. Here the CDR3 DNA reads TGTGCCAGCCGCAGGACTAGCGGGGGAACTCACTCCTACAATGAGCAGTTCTTC. Amino acids: CASRRTSGGTHSYNEQFF.

J is TRBJ1-2 and V is TRBV28; TRBD1 matches 7 bases. This CDR3 is built from 16 residues. CDR1 is MDHEN, CDR2 SYDVKM, per germline. V dropped 8 bases and J dropped 2; count of bases not matched to a gene: 14. The CDR3: CASRRAGGGGNYGYTF. The CDR3 DNA reads as TGTGCCAGCCGGCGGGCAGGGGGAGGGGGGAACTATGGCTACACCTTC.

This clone has a handful of counts. The chain has TRBV19 and TRBJ2-7; 7 bases align to TRBD1. Germline trimming cut 2 bases from V and 2 bases from J; bases unmatched to any gene: 0. Germline CDR1 LNHDA, CDR2 SQIVND (reference sequence). This CDR3 comprises 13 residues. The CDR3 spells CASSIQGAYEQYF. The CDR3 region has the DNA TGTGCCAGTAGTATACAGGGGGCCTACGAGCAGTACTTC. Combining the CDR3 with reference TRBV19 and TRBJ2-7 gives the whole variable domain DGGITQSPKYLFRKEGQNVTLSCEQNLNHDAMYWYRQDPGQGLRLIYYSQIVNDFQKGDIAEGYSVSREKKESFPLTVTSAQKNPTAFYLCASSIQGAYEQYFGPGTRLTVT.

In the case of this clone: Mismatch with germline at one junction end may stem from a read error. The chain combines TRBV7-7 with TRBJ2-1; D possibly matches TRBD1 or TRBD2 (6 bases each). Germline CDR1 and CDR2: SSHAT and FNYEAQ (reference sequence). The CDR3 covers 14 residues. The CDR3 here is CASSLVGGHGEQFF. The CDR3 DNA reads TGTGCTAGCAGCTTAGTTGGGGGGCACGGTGAGCAGTTCTTC. The full variable domain, in which reference TRBV7-7 and TRBJ2-1 provide the parts outside the CDR3, is GAGVSQSPRYKVTKRGQDVTLRCDPISSHATLYWYQQALGQGPEFLTYFNYEAQPDKSGLPSDRFSAERPEGSISTLTIQRTEQRDSAMYRCASSLVGGHGEQFFGPGTRLTVL.

This clone was seen only a few times. This sequence joins TRBV12-5 and TRBJ2-5; D may correspond to TRBD1 or TRBD2 (5 bases each). CDR1 and CDR2 from the germline V gene are LGHNT and FRNRAP. The CDR3 spans 16 residues. V was cut by 2 bases and J by 0 bases, with 13 bases left in between. CDR3 sequence: CASGLRGTEDQETQYF. The CDR3 coding sequence is TGTGCTAGTGGTTTGAGAGGGACGGAAGACCAAGAGACCCAGTACTTC.

This chain links TRBV5-1 with TRBJ2-7, with unresolved D. This CDR3 region has 15 residues. Germline V gene data show CDR1 as SGHRS and CDR2 as YFSETQ. V lost 6 bases, J lost 2 bases, and 18 bases lay in between. The CDR3 nucleotides read TGCGCCAGCATATTGGGTCCGGTCGGAGCCTACGAGCAGTACTTC. Translating it yields CASILGPVGAYEQYF.

This chain connects TRBV2 to TRBJ1-2, with TRBD1 as a possible D gene (6 bases). The CDR3 extends over 13 amino acids. The V end lost 7 bases, the J end lost 3 bases, and 12 bases lay between the germline ends. Germline V gene lookup returns CDR1 SNHLY and CDR2 FYNNEI. Here the CDR3 reads CASIWDTDYGYTF. CDR3 DNA: TGTGCCAGCATTTGGGACACTGACTATGGCTACACCTTC.